Each of the 10 T cell receptor beta chains below was sequenced from the same sample in a study of breast tumors, draining lymph nodes, adjacent tissues. The lymph nodes were axillary draining lymph nodes from breast cancer patients. TCRdb reprocessed the multiplex PCR reads with MiXCR, giving one entry per CDR3 protein. The sample lists about 200,000 distinct CDR3 sequences, 34% seen once, with approximately 3.7% in the top ten. Sequences were obtained from axillary lymph node tissue. These receptors were obtained from a female donor with breast cancer. Some clones in this sample may be carry-over from other donors' samples.

This clonotype showed up many times. This chain links TRBV11-3 with TRBJ2-2, with no clear D. Trimming removed 1 base at V and 4 bases at J, with 4 bases between. Germline V gene lookup returns CDR1 SGHNT and CDR2 YENEEA. This CDR3 comprises 13 residues. This CDR3 is CASSLVGTGELFF. In nucleotides, the CDR3 is TGTGCCAGCAGCTTAGTTGGCACCGGGGAGCTGTTTTTT.

A remark on this clonotype: A much larger clonotype is one base distant, so this may be a read error. The chain combines TRBV20-1 with TRBJ2-5; no firm D call. CDR3 length: 12 residues. CDR1 and CDR2 (germline): DFQATT, SNEGSKA (reference sequence). For the CDR3, the DNA is TGCAGTGCTAGTCTAGTGCGAGAGCCCCAGTACTTC. It specifies CSASLVREPQYF.

This clonotype was seen ten or more times. The J gene is TRBJ2-3, the V gene TRBV20-1, with TRBD2 matching over 9 bases. The ends lost 0 bases at V and 4 bases at J; junction bases unmatched: 8. Germline V gene sequence: CDR1 DFQATT, CDR2 SNEGSKA (reference sequence). There are 16 residues in the CDR3. The CDR3 here is CSARDLLAGRSDTQYF. The CDR3, as DNA: TGCAGTGCTAGAGATTTGCTAGCGGGACGATCAGATACGCAGTATTTT.

The gene calls are TRBV2 and TRBJ2-2; 10 nucleotides agree with TRBD2. Germline CDR1 and CDR2: SNHLY and FYNNEI. The length of the CDR3 is 15 residues. Trimming at V came to 6 bases and at J to 8 bases, leaving 9 bases not matched to a gene. The CDR3 DNA sequence: TGTGCCAGCAGGGGGACTAGCGCTACCGTTGGGGAGCTGTTTTTT. Its protein product is CASRGTSATVGELFF.

To note about this clonotype: The CDR3 end shows no conserved phenylalanine or tryptophan, and so a read error is likely. It is unclear where the CDR3 begins or ends on the DNA, so no DNA is shown, and the CDR3 is as TCRdb lists it. The V call is TRBV20-1, the J call TRBJ2-3; the table's D call, TRBD1, was not checked against the DNA. From its first to its last residue, the CDR3 has 10 amino acids. CDR1 and CDR2 from the germline V gene are DFQATT and SNEGSKA (reference sequence). The CDR3 sequence is CSARAGGVND.

Of note for this clonotype: A clone one base away is much larger, so this may be a read error. The chain is built from TRBV4-2 and TRBJ2-2; D could derive from TRBD1 or TRBD2 (5 bases each). The CDR3 spans 15 residues. Germline V gene data show CDR1 as LGHNA and CDR2 as YNFKEQ. CDR3 residues: CASSRGTVNTGELLF. The CDR3 coding sequence is TGTGCCAGCAGCCGTGGGACGGTGAACACCGGGGAGCTGCTTTTT.

A remark on this clonotype: Being one base from a much bigger clone, this may be a read error. V and J are TRBV9 and TRBJ2-7; TRBD1 aligns across 7 bases. The CDR3 totals 17 residues. The V segment lost 4 bases and the J segment 6 bases; nucleotides outside the gene matches: 19. Germline CDR1 reads SGDLS; CDR2 reads YYNGEE. The CDR3 nucleotides are TGTGCCAGCAGCCATTTTAAAGCCAGGGGGTGTCCCTCCGAGCAGTACTTC. Amino acid sequence: CASSHFKARGCPSEQYF.

This clonotype was detected only once. V gene TRBV5-6 combines with J gene TRBJ1-2, with 8 bases fitting TRBD1. Germline V CDR1 and CDR2: SGHDT, YYEEEE. The length of the CDR3 is 14 residues. J lost 6 bases, V lost 4 bases, and 8 bases had no gene match. As DNA, the CDR3 is TGTGCCAGCAGCACCGGACAGGGACGGAATGGCTACACCTTC. Its protein product is CASSTGQGRNGYTF.

This chain joins TRBV7-2 and TRBJ2-4; TRBD1 agrees at 7 bases. The CDR3 spans 14 residues. V was pared by 5 bases and J by 9 bases, with 10 bases of the junction left unmatched. CDR1 and CDR2 (germline): SGHTA, FQGNSA. The DNA for the CDR3 is TGTGCCAGCAGCCTCGGACAGGAAGCAAGCATTCAGTACTTC. Its protein is CASSLGQEASIQYF.

This clonotype was counted only a few times. The chain links TRBV10-1 to TRBJ2-7; perhaps TRBD2 as D (5 bases). The CDR3 sequence is 13 residues long. V was trimmed by 3 bases and J by 2 bases, leaving 8 bases between them. Germline V gene sequence: CDR1 WNHNN, CDR2 SYGVQD (reference sequence). The DNA for the CDR3 is TGCGCCAGCAGTGAATCGGGGACCTACGAGCAGTACTTC. Protein sequence: CASSESGTYEQYF.